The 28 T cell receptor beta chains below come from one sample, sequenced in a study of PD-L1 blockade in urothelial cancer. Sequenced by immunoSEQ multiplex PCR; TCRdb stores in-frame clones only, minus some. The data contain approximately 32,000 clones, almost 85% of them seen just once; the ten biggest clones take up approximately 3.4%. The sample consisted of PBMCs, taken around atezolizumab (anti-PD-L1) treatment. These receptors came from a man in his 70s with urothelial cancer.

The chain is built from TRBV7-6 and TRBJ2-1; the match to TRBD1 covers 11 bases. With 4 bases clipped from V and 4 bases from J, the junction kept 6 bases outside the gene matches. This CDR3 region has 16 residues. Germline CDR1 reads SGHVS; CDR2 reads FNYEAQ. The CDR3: CASSSGQGEFYNEQFF. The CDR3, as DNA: TGTGCCAGCAGCTCGGGACAGGGGGAATTTTACAATGAGCAGTTCTTC.

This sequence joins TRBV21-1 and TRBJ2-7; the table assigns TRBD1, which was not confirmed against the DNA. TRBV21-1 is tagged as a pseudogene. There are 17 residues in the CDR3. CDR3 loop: CASSKESLDRGPCEQYF. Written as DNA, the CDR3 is TGTGCCAGCAGCAAAGAATCACTCGACAGGGGGCCGTGTGAGCAGTACTTC.

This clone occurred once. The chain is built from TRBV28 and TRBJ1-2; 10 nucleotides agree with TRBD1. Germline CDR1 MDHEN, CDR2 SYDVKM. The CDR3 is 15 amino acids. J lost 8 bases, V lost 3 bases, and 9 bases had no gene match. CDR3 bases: TGTGCCAGCAGTTTTATAAGACAGGGGGCAACGGGCTACACCTTC. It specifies CASSFIRQGATGYTF.

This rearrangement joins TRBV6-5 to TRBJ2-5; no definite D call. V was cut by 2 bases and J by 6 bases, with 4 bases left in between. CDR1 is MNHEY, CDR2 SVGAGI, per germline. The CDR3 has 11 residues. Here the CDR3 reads CASSYLQTQYF. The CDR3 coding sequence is TGTGCCAGCAGTTACCTCCAGACCCAGTACTTC.

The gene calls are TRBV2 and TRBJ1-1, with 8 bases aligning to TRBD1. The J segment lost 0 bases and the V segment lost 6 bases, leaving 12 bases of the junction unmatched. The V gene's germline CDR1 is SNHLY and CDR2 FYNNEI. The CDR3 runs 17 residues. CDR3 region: CASSATGARIMNTEAFF. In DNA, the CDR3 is TGTGCCAGCAGCGCGACAGGGGCGCGGATAATGAACACTGAAGCTTTCTTT.

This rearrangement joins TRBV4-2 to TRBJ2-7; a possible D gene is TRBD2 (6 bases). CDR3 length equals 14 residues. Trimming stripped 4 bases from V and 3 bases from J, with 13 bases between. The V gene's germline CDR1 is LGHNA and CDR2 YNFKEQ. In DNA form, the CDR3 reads TGTGCCAGCAGCCCAGTCCGGGACTTCTACGAGCAGTACTTC. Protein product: CASSPVRDFYEQYF.

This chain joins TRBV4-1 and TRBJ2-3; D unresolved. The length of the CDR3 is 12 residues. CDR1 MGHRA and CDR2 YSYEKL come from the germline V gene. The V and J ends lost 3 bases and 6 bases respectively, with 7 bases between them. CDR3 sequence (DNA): TGCGCCAGCAGCCAGAACGGGGATACGCAGTATTTT. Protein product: CASSQNGDTQYF.

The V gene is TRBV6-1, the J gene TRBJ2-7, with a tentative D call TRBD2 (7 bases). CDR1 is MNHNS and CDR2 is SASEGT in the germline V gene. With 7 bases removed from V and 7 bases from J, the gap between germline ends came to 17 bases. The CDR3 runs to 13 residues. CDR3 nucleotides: TGTGCCAGCAACCAAGGGGGGGGGATGGAGCAGTACTTC. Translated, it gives CASNQGGGMEQYF.

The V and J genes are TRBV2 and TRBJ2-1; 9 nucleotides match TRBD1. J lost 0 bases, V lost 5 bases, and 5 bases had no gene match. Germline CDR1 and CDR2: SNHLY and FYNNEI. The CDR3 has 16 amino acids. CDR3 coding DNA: TGTGCCAGCAGTCCGGGACAGGGAAGCTCCTACAATGAGCAGTTCTTC. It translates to CASSPGQGSSYNEQFF.

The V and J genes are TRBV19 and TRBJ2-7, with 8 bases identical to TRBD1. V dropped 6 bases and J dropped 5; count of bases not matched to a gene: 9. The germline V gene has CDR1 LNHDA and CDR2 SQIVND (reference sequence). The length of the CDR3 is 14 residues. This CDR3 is CASRRTGTAHEQYF. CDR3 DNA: TGTGCCAGTAGGCGGACAGGGACCGCCCACGAGCAGTACTTC. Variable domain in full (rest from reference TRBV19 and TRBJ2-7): DGGITQSPKYLFRKEGQNVTLSCEQNLNHDAMYWYRQDPGQGLRLIYYSQIVNDFQKGDIAEGYSVSREKKESFPLTVTSAQKNPTAFYLCASRRTGTAHEQYFGPGTRLTVT.

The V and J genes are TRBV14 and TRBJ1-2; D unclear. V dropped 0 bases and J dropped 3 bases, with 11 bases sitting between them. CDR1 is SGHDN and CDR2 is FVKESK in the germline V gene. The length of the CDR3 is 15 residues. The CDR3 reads CASSQDLGVHYGYTF. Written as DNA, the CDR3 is TGTGCCAGCAGCCAAGATCTGGGCGTGCACTATGGCTACACCTTC.

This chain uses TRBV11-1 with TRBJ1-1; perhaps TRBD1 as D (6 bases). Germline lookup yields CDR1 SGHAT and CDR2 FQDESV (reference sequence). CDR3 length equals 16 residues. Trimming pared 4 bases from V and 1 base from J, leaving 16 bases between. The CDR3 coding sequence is TGTGCCAGCAGCTCCAACCGAGGGGGGGGGAACACTGAAGCTTTCTTT. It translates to CASSSNRGGGNTEAFF.

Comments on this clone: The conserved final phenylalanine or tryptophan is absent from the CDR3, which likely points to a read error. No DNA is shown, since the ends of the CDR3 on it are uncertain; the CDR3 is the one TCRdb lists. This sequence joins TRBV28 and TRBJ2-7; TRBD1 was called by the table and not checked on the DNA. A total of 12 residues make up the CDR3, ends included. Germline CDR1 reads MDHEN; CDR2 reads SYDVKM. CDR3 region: CASSLPAAGSVY.

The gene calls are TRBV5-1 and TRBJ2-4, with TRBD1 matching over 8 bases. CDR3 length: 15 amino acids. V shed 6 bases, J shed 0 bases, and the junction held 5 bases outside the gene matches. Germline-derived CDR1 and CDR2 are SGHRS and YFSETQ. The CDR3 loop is CASKTGDGAKNIQYF. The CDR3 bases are TGCGCCAGCAAGACAGGGGACGGAGCCAAAAACATTCAGTACTTC.

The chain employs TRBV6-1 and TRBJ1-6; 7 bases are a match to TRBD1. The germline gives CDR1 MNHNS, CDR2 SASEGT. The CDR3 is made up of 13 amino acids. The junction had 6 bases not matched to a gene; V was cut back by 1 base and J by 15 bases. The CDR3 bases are TGTGCCAGCAGTGAAGAGACAGGGTTGATCCTCCACTTT. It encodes CASSEETGLILHF.

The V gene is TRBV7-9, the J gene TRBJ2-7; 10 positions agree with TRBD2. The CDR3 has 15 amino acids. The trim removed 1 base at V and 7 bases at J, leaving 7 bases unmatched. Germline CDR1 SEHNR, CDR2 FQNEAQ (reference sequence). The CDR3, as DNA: TGTGCCAGCAGCTTAGTATCTAGCGGGAGTGTTGAGCAGTACTTC. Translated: CASSLVSSGSVEQYF.

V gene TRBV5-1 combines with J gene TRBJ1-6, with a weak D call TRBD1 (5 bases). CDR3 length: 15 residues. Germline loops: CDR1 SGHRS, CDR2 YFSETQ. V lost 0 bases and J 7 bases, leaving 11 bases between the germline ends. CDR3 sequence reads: CASSLEGVGNSPLHF. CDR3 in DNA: TGCGCCAGCAGCTTGGAAGGGGTAGGGAATTCACCCCTCCACTTT.

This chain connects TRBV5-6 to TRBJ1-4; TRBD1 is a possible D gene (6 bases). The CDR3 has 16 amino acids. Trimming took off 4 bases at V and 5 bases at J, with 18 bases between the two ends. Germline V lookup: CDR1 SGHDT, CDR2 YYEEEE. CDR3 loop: CASSQLVRDKNEKLFF. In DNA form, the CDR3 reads TGTGCCAGCAGCCAACTCGTCCGGGACAAGAATGAAAAACTGTTTTTT.

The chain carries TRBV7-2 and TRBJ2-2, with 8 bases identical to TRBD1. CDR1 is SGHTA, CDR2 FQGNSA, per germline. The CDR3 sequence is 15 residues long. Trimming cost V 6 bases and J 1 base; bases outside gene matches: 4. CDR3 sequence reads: CASRTGTGNTGELFF. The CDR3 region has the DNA TGTGCCAGCAGGACCGGGACAGGGAACACCGGGGAGCTGTTTTTT.

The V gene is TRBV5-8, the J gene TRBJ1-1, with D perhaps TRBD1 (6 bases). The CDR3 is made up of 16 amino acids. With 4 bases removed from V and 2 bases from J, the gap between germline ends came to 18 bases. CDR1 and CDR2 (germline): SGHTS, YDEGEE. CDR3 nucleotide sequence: TGTGCCAGCAGCCGATCGACAGGTCTTAGAAACACTGAAGCTTTCTTT. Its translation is CASSRSTGLRNTEAFF.

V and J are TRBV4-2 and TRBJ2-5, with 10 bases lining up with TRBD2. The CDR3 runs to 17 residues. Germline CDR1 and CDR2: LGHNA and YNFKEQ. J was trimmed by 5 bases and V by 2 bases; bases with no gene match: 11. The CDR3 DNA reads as TGTGCCAGCAGCCAAATCGGAACTAGCGGGGCCCGGGAGACCCAGTACTTC. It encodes CASSQIGTSGARETQYF.

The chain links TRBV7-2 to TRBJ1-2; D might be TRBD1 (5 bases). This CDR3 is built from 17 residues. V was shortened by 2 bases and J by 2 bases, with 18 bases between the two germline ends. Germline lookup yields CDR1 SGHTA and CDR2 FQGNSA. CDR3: CASSLIGGSDRNYGYTF. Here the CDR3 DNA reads TGTGCCAGCAGCTTAATTGGGGGGAGCGACAGAAACTATGGCTACACCTTC.

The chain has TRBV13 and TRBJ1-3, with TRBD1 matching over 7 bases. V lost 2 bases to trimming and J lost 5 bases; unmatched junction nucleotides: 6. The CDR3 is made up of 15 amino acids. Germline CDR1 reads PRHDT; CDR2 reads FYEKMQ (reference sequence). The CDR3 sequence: CASSLKQGERNTIYF. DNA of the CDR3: TGTGCCAGCAGCTTAAAGCAGGGGGAAAGAAACACCATATATTTT. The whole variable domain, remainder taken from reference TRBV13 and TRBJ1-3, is AAGVIQSPRHLIKEKRETATLKCYPIPRHDTVYWYQQGPGQDPQFLISFYEKMQSDKGSIPDRFSAQQFSDYHSELNMSSLELGDSALYFCASSLKQGERNTIYFGEGSWLTVV.

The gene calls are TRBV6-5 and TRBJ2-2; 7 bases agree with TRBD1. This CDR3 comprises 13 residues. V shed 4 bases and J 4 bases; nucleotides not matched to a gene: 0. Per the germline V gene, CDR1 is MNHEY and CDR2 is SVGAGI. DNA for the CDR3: TGTGCCAGCAGTTCAGGGGGCACCGGGGAGCTGTTTTTT. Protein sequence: CASSSGGTGELFF.

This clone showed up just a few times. This CDR3 reads CASSRLALELTEAFF. The DNA of the CDR3 is TGTGCCAGCAGCCGACTCGCTCTGGAGCTCACTGAAGCTTTCTTT. The V call is TRBV5-6, the J call TRBJ1-1; no clear D. Germline CDR1 SGHDT, CDR2 YYEEEE. This CDR3 region has 15 residues. Deletions cut 4 bases from V and 4 bases from J, with 17 bases between.

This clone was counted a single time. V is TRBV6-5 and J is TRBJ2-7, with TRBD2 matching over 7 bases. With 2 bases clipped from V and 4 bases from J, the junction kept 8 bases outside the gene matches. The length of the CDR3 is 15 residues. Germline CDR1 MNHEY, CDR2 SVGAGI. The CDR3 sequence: CASSYGLGGRYEQYF. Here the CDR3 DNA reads TGTGCCAGCAGTTACGGTCTGGGCGGGAGATACGAGCAGTACTTC.

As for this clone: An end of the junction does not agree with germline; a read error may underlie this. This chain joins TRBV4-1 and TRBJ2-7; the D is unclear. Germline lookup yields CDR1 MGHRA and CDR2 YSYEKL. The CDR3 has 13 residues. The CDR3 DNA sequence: TGCGCCAGCAGCCAAGATCTCGCCTACGAGCGGTACTTC. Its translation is CASSQDLAYERYF.

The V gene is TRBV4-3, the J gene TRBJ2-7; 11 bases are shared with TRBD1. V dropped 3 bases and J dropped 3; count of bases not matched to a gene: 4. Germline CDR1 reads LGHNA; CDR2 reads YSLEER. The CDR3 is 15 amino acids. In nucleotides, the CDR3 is TGCGCCAGCAGCCAGGAGGGACAGGGGGTCTACGAGCAGTACTTC. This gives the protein CASSQEGQGVYEQYF.